This entry concerns a single T cell receptor (beta chain). This clonotype was seen a few times. What this receptor recognizes is not known. One base away there is no much larger clone; base qualities are not given. These data are taken from a study of blood T cells in healthy people across ages (dated by TCRdb to the mid-2010s). Turning to the overall study: In model experiments, roughly one uniquely barcoded TCR beta cDNA molecule per two T cells was captured by template switching. To avoid experimental bias, donors of different ages were distributed randomly across sequencing lanes. Two additional independent replicas of 1 million unique cDNA reads from the same blood draw were analyzed for two donors (one aged 18 to 30 and one aged 80 or older). Age-related changes in TCR beta repertoire diversity were measured in the study by deep sequencing normalized with unique cDNA molecular identifiers. Four age groups were formed from the donors: young (average about 16 years), middle-aged (around 40), aged (roughly 56) and long-lived (roughly 88).

Library preparation was by 5' RACE. The sequencer was an Illumina HiSeq 2500. A second roughly 7 to 12 cycle PCR used a sample-barcoded 5' primer and a J-beta primer mix. A template-switch 5' adaptor carrying 12 random nucleotides introduced a unique molecular identifier onto each TCR beta cDNA molecule. At least 2.5 million CDR3-containing paired-end reads were obtained from each sample. First-strand cDNA synthesis was performed from all RNA using the Mint cDNA synthesis kit, with priming by a TRBC-specific oligonucleotide. After uracil-DNA glycosylase treatment, a first 18-cycle PCR used universal primers M1SS and BC2_uni_R on all cDNA. The original pipeline was this. Normalization of each sample was performed by random selection of 1 million high-quality reads, each carrying a distinct molecular identifier. Instead of being binned into consensus sequences, reads that shared molecular identifiers were thrown out. MiTCR, run with a Q25 quality threshold and the strictest error-elimination algorithm, handled CDR3 identification, clonotype clustering and error correction. A nonparametric unseen species model with Euler transformation was used to estimate lower-bound total TCR beta diversity. TCRdb handled the public reads itself, with Q25 trimming in fastp and clone calling in MiXCR, and kept productive beta chains. Here each entry gathers all rows of one CDR3 protein and keeps the most common genes and DNA. The V and J calls follow TCRdb's processing rather than the paper's. The sample profile shows some 1.4 million distinct CDR3 sequences; roughly 40% of them were found once. The top ten constitute 7.9% of the sample.

What the authors observed across the whole study: A strong correlation was found between observed TCR beta diversity and the percentage of naive T cells measured by flow cytometry. As age increased, observed TCR beta diversity per million T cells dropped in a roughly linear way, and a significant reduction was already evident by age 40. Bulk unsorted PBMC profiling prevented conclusive comparison of naive and antigen-experienced compartments. Compared with the aged group, the long-lived group had more naive CD4+ T cells, fewer expanded clones and increased TCR diversity, suggesting age selection. Estimates of total diversity based on one million sequenced T cells were considered lower bounds and underestimates. Because donor CMV infection status was unknown, age-related changes in expanded clonotypes were potentially confounded.

Including the terminal cysteine and phenylalanine, the CDR3 comprises 14 residues. Just CDR3 DNA is preserved here, 42 bases in frame from base 1. V was cut back by 0 bases and J by 5 bases, leaving a gap of 11 bases between them. CDR1 and CDR2 are read off the germline V gene as SGDLS and YYNGEE. The 35 to 40 donors, aged about 6 to 95 years, were systemically healthy Caucasian individuals from Russia. Each donor gave ten milliliters of peripheral blood, collected into EDTA-treated Vacutainer tubes. Ficoll-Paque density-gradient centrifugation was used to isolate PBMCs, with at least 6.5 million per sample. Trizol reagent was used to extract total RNA from PBMCs, with at least 5 micrograms per sample. For every donor, flow cytometry on a PBMC aliquot measured the percentage of naive CD45RAhigh/CD27high T cells.

Sequenced sample: blood. The rearrangement joined TRBV9 to TRBJ1-1; the best D guess is TRBD1, with 5 bases matching. This clonotype originated in a young woman in good health. The CDR3 reads CASSVGQGGTEAFF. The nucleotide sequence reads as follows: TGTGCCAGCAGCGTAGGGCAGGGAGGGACTGAAGCTTTCTTT. Full variable domain (CDR3 extended with the reference TRBV9 and TRBJ1-1 proteins): DSGVTQTPKHLITATGQRVTLRCSPRSGDLSVYWYQQSLDQGLQFLIQYYNGEERAKGNILERFSAQQFPDLHSELNLSSLELGDSALYFCASSVGQGGTEAFFGQGTRLTVV.